The source of this T cell receptor (beta chain) is a study of blood T cell repertoires in COVID-19. On the study more broadly: T cells, B-cell-depleted T cells, or PBMCs provided the cDNA or gDNA that served as material.

The germline V gene encodes CDR1 SGDLS and CDR2 YYNGEE. Trimming cost V 4 bases and J 5 bases, with 6 bases left between them. CDR3 length: 11 amino acids. Participants were aged about 18 to 90 years from approximately 23 US areas. Participants' reported clinical history set cohort assignment. In the original processing: Estimation of nucleated cell counts was performed using reference gene primer amplification. The data were produced by immunoSEQ multiplex PCR, yet TCRdb's version contains in-frame clones alone and is incomplete. V, J and clone size derive from that table, while D and trimming were established from the DNA sequence. The top ten hold over 0.9% of the sample, which has 350,000 to 400,000 clones, roughly 90% seen once.

The clonotype originates from a woman aged 25 to 39 with acute COVID-19. Source material: PBMCs or T cells enriched from blood (not recorded which). The V and J genes are TRBV9 and TRBJ2-5; no clear D. CDR3 nucleotide sequence: TGTGCCAGCAGCCCCGGGGAGACCCAGTACTTC. Translating it yields CASSPGETQYF.